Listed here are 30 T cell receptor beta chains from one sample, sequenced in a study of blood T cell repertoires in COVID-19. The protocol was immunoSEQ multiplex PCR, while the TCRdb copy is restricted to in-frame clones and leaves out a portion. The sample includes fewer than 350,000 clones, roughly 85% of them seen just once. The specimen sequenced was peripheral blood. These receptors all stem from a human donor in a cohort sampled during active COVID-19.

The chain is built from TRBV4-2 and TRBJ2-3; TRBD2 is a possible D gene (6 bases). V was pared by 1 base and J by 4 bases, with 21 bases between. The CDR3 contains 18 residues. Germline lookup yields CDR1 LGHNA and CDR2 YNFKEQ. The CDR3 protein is CASSQAGLLRDGADTQYF. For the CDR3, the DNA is TGTGCCAGCAGCCAAGCGGGACTCCTCCGAGACGGGGCAGATACGCAGTATTTT.

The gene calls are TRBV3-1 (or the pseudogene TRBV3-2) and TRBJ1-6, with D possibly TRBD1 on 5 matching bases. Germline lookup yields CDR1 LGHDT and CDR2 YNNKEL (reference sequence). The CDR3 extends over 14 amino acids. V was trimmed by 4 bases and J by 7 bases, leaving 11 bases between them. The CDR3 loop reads CASSPRGGNSPLHF. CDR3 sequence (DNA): TGTGCCAGCAGCCCTCGGGGGGGGAATTCACCCCTCCACTTT.

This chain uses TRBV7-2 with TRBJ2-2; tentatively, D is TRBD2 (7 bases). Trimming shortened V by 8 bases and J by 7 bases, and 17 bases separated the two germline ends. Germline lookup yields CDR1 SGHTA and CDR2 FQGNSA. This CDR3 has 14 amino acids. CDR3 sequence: CASPGGGAFGELFF. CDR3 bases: TGTGCCAGCCCAGGTGGGGGGGCATTCGGGGAGCTGTTTTTT. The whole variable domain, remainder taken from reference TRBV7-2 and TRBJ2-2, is GAGVSQSPSNKVTEKGKDVELRCDPISGHTALYWYRQSLGQGLEFLIYFQGNSAPDKSGLPSDRFSAERTGGSVSTLTIQRTQQEDSAVYLCASPGGGAFGELFFGEGSRLTVL.

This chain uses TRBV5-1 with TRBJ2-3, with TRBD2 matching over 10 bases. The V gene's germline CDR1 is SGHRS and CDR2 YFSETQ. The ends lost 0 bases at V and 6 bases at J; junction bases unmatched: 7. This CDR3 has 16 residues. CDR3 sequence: CASSLGIAGGLDTQYF. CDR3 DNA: TGCGCCAGCAGCTTGGGGATAGCGGGGGGCCTGGATACGCAGTATTTT.

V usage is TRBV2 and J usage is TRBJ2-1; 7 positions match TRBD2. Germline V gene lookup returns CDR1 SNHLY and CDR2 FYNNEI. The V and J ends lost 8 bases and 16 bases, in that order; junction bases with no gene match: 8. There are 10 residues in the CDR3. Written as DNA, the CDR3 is TGTGCCAGCGGACTAGTCCTAGTATTCTTC. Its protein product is CASGLVLVFF.

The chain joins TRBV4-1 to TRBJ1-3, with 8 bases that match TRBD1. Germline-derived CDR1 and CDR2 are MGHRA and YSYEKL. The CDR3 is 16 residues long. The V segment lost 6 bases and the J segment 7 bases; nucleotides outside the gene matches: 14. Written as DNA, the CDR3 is TGCGCCAGCAGACACATTGGACAGGGAAAAAAGAACACCATATATTTT. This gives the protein CASRHIGQGKKNTIYF.

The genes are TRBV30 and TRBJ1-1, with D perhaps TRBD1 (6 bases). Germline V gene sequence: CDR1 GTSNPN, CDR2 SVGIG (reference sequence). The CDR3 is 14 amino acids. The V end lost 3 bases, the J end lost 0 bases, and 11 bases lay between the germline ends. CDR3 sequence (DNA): TGTGCCTGGAGCCAAGACAGGCTGAACACTGAAGCTTTCTTT. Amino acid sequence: CAWSQDRLNTEAFF.

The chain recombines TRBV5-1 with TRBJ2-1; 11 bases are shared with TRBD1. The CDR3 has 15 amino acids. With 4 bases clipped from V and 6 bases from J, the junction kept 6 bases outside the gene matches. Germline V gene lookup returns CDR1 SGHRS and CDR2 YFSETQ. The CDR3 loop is CASSLTGTGGNEQFF. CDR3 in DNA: TGCGCCAGCAGCCTCACGGGGACAGGGGGCAATGAGCAGTTCTTC.

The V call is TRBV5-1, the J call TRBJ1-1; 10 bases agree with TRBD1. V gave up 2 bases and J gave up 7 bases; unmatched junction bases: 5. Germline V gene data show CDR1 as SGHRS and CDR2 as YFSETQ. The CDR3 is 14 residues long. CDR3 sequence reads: CASSFRQGAGEAFF. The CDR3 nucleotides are TGCGCCAGCAGCTTCCGACAGGGGGCAGGTGAAGCTTTCTTT.

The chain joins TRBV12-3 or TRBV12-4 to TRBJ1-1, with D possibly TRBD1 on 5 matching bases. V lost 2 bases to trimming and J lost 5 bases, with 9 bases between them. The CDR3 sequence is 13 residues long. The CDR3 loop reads CASSLKRGTEAFF. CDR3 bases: TGTGCCAGCAGTTTAAAAAGGGGAACTGAAGCTTTCTTT.

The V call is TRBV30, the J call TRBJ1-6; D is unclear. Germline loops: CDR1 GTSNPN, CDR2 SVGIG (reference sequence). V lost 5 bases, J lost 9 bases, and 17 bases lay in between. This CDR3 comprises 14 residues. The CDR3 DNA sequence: TGTGCCTGGGACGTCTGGGGAGGTGGTTCACCCCTCCACTTT. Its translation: CAWDVWGGGSPLHF.

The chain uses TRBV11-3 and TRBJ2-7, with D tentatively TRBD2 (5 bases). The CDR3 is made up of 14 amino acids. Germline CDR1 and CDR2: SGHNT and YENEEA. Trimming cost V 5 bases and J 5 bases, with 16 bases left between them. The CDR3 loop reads CASSLRGPMDEQYF. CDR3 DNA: TGTGCCAGCAGCCTCCGAGGGCCGATGGACGAGCAGTACTTC. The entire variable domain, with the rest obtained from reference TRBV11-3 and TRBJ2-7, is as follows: EAGVVQSPRYKIIEKKQPVAFWCNPISGHNTLYWYLQNLGQGPELLIRYENEEAVDDSQLPKDRFSAERLKGVDSTLKIQPAELGDSAVYLCASSLRGPMDEQYFGPGTRLTVT.

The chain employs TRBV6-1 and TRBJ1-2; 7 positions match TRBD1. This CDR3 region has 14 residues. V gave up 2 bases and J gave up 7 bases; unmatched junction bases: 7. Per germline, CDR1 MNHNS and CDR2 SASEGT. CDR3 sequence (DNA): TGTGCCAGCAGTGAATCCGGACAGGTGGCTGGCTACACCTTC. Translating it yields CASSESGQVAGYTF.

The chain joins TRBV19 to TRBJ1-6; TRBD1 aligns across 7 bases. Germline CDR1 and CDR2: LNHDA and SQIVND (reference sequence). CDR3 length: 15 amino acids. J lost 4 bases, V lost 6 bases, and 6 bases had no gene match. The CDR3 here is CASRETGLYNSPLHF. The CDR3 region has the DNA TGTGCCAGTAGAGAGACAGGGCTTTATAATTCACCCCTCCACTTT. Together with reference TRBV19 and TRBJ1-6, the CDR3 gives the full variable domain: DGGITQSPKYLFRKEGQNVTLSCEQNLNHDAMYWYRQDPGQGLRLIYYSQIVNDFQKGDIAEGYSVSREKKESFPLTVTSAQKNPTAFYLCASRETGLYNSPLHFGNGTRLTVT.

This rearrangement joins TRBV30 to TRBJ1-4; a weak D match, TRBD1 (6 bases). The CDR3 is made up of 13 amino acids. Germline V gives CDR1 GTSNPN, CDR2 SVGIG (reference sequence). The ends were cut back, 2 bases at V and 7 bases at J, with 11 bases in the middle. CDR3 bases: TGTGCCTGGAGTCCACGGGGGGCTGAAAAACTGTTTTTT. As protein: CAWSPRGAEKLFF.

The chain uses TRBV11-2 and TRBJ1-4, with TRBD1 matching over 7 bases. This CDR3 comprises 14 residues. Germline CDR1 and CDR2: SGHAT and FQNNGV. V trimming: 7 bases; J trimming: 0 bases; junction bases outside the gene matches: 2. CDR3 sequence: CASKTGATNEKLFF. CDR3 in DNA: TGTGCCAGCAAAACAGGGGCAACTAATGAAAAACTGTTTTTT.

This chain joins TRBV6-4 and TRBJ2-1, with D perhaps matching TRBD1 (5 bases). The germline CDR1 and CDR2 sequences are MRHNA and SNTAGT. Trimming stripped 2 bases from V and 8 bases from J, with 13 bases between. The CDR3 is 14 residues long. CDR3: CASSDRGSYDEQFF. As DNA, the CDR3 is TGTGCCAGCAGTGACAGGGGAAGTTACGATGAGCAGTTCTTC.

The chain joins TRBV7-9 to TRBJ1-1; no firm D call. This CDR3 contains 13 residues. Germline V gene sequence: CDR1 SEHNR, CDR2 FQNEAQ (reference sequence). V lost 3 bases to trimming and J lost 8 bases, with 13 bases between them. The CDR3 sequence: CASSFGGNLEAFF. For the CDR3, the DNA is TGTGCCAGCAGCTTTGGAGGAAACTTAGAAGCTTTCTTT.

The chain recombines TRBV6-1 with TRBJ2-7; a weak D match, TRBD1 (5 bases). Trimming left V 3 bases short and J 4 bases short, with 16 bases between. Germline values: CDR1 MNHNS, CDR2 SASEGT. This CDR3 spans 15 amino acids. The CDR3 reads CASSEAGIGQYEQYF. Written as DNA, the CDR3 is TGTGCCAGCAGTGAGGCAGGGATTGGACAATACGAGCAGTACTTC.

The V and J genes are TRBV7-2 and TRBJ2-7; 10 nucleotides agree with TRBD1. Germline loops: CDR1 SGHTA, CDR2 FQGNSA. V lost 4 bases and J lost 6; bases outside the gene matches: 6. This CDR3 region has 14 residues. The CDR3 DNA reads TGTGCCAGCAGCTCTCGGGACAGGGGAGGCGAGCAGTACTTC. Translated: CASSSRDRGGEQYF. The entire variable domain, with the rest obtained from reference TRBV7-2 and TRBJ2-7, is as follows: GAGVSQSPSNKVTEKGKDVELRCDPISGHTALYWYRQSLGQGLEFLIYFQGNSAPDKSGLPSDRFSAERTGGSVSTLTIQRTQQEDSAVYLCASSSRDRGGEQYFGPGTRLTVT.

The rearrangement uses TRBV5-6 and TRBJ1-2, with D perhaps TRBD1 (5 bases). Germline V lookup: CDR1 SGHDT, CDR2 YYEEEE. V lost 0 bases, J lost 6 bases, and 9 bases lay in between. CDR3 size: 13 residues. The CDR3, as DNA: TGTGCCAGCAGCTTGGTGGGGCAGCATGGCTACACCTTC. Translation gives CASSLVGQHGYTF.

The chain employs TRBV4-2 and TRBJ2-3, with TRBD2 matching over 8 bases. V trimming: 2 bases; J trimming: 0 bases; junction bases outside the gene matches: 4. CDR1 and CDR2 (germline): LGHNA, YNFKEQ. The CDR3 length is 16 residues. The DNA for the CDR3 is TGTGCCAGCAGCCAAAGTGGCGGGGGGAGCACAGATACGCAGTATTTT. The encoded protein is CASSQSGGGSTDTQYF.

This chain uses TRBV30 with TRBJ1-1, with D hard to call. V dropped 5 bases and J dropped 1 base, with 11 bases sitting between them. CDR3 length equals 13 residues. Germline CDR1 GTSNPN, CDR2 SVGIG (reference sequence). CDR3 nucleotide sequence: TGTGCCTGGCAACGGGAGGGGAACACTGAAGCTTTCTTT. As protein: CAWQREGNTEAFF.

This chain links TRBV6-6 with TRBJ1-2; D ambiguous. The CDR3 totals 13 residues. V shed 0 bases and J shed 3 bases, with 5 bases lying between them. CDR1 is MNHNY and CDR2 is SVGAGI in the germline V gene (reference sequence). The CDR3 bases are TGTGCCAGCAGTTACTCTGAGTACTATGGCTACACCTTC. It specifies CASSYSEYYGYTF.

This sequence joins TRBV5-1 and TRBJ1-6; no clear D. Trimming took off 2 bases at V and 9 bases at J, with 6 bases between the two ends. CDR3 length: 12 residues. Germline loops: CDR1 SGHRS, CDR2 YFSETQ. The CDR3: CASSFAGSPLHF. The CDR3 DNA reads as TGCGCCAGCAGCTTTGCCGGTTCACCCCTCCACTTT.

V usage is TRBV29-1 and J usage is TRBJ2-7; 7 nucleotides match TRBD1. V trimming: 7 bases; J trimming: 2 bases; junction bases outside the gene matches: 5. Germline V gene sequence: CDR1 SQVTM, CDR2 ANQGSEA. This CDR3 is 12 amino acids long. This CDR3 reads CSASGQTYEQYF. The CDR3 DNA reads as TGCAGCGCCTCGGGACAGACCTACGAGCAGTACTTC.

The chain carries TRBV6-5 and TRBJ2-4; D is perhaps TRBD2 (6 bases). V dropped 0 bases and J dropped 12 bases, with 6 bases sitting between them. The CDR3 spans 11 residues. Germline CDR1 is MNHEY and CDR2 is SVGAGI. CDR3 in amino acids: CASSYSGGQYF. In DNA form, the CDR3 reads TGTGCCAGCAGTTACTCGGGGGGTCAGTACTTC.

In nucleotides, the CDR3 is TGTGCCACCAGCAGAGATCGCGACAGCGCCTACGAGCAGTACTTC. It yields the protein CATSRDRDSAYEQYF. The chain has TRBV15 and TRBJ2-7; D may be TRBD1 (5 bases). From germline, CDR1 is LNHNV and CDR2 YYDKDF (reference sequence). Trimming cost V 0 bases and J 2 bases, with 11 bases left between them. CDR3 length: 15 amino acids.

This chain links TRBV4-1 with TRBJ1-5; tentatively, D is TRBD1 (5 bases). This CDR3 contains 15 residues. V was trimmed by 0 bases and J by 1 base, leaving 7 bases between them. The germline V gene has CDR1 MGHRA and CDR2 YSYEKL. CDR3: CASSQDDRSNQPQHF. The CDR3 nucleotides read TGCGCCAGCAGCCAAGATGACAGAAGCAATCAGCCCCAGCATTTT.

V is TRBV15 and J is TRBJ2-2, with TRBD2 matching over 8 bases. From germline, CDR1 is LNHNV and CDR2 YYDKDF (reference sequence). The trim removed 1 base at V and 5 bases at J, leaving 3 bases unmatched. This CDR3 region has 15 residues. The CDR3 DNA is TGTGCCACCAGCAGAGTCGGGGGGGCGACCGGGGAGCTGTTTTTT. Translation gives CATSRVGGATGELFF.